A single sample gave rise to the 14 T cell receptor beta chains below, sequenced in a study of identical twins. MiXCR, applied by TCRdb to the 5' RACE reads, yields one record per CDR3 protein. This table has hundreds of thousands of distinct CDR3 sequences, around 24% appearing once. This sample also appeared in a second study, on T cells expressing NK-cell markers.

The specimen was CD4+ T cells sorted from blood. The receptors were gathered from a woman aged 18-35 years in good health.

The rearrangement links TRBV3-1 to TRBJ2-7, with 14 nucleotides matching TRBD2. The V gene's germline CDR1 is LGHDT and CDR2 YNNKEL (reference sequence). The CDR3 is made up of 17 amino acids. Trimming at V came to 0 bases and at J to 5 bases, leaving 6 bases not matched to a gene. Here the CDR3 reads CASSQDWGTSGSNEQYF. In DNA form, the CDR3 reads TGTGCCAGCAGCCAAGATTGGGGGACTAGCGGGAGTAACGAGCAGTACTTC.

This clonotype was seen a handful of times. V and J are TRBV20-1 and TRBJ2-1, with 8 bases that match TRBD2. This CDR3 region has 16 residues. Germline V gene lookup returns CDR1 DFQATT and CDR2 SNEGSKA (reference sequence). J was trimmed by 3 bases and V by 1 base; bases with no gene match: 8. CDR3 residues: CSARVYAGGYYNEQFF. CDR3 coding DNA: TGCAGTGCTAGAGTGTATGCGGGAGGTTACTACAATGAGCAGTTCTTC.

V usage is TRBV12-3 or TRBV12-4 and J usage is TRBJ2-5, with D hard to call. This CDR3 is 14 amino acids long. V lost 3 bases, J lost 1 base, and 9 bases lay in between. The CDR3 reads CASSFYGSQETQYF. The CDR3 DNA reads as TGTGCCAGCAGTTTTTACGGCAGCCAAGAGACCCAGTACTTC.

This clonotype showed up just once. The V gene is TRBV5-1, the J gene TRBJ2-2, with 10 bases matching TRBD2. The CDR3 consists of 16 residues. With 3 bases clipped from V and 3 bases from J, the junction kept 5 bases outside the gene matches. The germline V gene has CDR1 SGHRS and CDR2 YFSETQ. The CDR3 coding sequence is TGCGCCAGCAGCTCGGGGACTAGCGTCTACACCGGGGAGCTGTTTTTT. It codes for CASSSGTSVYTGELFF.

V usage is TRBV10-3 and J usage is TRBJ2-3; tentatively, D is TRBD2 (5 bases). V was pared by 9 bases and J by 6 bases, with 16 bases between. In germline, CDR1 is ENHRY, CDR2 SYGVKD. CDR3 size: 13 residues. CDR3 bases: TGTGCCATTGCGGGCCAGTCCTGGGATACGCAGTATTTT. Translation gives CAIAGQSWDTQYF.

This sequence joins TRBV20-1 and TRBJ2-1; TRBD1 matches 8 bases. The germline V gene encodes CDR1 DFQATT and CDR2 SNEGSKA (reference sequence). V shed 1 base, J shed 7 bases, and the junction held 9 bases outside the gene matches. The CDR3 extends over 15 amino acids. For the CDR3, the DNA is TGCAGTGCTAGAGTTCCTAGGACAGGGAGGAATGAGCAGTTCTTC. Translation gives CSARVPRTGRNEQFF.

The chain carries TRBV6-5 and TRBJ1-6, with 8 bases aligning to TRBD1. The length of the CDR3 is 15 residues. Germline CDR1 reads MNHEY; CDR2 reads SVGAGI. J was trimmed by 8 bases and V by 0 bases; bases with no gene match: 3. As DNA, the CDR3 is TGTGCCAGCAGTTACTCAACAGGGGGGTATTCACCCCTCCACTTT. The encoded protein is CASSYSTGGYSPLHF.

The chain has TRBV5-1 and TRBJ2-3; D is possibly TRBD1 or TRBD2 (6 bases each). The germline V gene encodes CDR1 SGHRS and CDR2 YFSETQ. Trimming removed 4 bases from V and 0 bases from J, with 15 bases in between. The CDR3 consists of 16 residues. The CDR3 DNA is TGCGCCAGCAGCGCTAATTCGGGGGCAAGCACAGATACGCAGTATTTT. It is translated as CASSANSGASTDTQYF.

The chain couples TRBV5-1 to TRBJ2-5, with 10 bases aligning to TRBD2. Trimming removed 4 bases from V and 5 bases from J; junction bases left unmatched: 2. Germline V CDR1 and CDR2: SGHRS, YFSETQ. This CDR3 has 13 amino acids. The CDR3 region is CASSTGLAETQYF. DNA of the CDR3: TGCGCCAGCAGCACGGGACTAGCGGAGACCCAGTACTTC.

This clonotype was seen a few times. DNA for the CDR3: TGTGCCAGCAGCGTAGACCCGGCACCCACTGAAGCTTTCTTT. Protein sequence: CASSVDPAPTEAFF. The chain employs TRBV9 and TRBJ1-1; no reliable D call. Per the germline V gene, CDR1 is SGDLS and CDR2 is YYNGEE. CDR3 length equals 14 residues. Trimming took 0 bases from V and 4 from J, leaving 10 bases between them.

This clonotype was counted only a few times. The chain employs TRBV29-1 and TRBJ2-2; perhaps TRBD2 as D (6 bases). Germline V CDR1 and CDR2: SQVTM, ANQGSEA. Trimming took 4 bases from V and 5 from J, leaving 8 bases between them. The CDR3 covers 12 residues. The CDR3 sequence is CSVVSGTGELFF. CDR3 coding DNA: TGCAGCGTTGTTAGCGGAACCGGGGAGCTGTTTTTT.

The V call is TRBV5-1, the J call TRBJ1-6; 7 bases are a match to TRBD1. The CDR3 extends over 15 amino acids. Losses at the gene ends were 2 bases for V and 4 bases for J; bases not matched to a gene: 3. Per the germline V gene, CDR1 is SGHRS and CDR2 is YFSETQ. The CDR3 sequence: CASSFRTGYNSPLHF. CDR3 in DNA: TGCGCCAGCAGCTTTAGGACAGGATATAATTCACCCCTCCACTTT.

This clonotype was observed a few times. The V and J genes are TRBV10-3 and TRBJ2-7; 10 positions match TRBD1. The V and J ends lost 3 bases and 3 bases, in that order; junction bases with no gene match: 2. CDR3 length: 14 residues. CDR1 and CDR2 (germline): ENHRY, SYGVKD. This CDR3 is CAISERDRGYEQYF. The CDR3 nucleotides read TGTGCCATCAGTGAACGGGACAGGGGCTACGAGCAGTACTTC.

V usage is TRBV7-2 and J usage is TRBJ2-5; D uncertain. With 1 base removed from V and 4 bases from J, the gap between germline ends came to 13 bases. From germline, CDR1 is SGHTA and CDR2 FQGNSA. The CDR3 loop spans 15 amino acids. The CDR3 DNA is TGTGCCAGCAGCTTAGAAGGAAACAACCCAGAGACCCAGTACTTC. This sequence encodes CASSLEGNNPETQYF.